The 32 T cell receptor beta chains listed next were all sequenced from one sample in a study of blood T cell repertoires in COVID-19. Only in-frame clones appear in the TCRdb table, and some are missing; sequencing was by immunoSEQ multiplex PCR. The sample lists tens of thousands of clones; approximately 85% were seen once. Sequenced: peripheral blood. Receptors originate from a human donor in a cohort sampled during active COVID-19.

The CDR3 loop reads CAWRLTGGNEKLFF. CDR3 sequence (DNA): TGTGCCTGGAGACTGACAGGGGGTAATGAAAAACTGTTTTTT. The chain uses TRBV30 and TRBJ1-4, with 9 bases aligning to TRBD1. V shed 3 bases, J shed 4 bases, and the junction held 3 bases outside the gene matches. This CDR3 comprises 14 residues. Germline V gene lookup returns CDR1 GTSNPN and CDR2 SVGIG (reference sequence). Full variable domain (rest looked up from reference TRBV30 and TRBJ1-4): SQTIHQWPATLVQPVGSPLSLECTVEGTSNPNLYWYRQAAGRGLQLLFYSVGIGQISSEVPQNLSASRPQDRQFILSSKKLLLSDSGFYLCAWRLTGGNEKLFFGSGTQLSVL.

The CDR3 DNA reads TGTGCCAGCAGGCCAGGGACTAGCGGCAACAAAAACATTCAGTACTTC. Its protein product is CASRPGTSGNKNIQYF. The chain combines TRBV6-6 with TRBJ2-4; 11 nucleotides agree with TRBD2. Germline lookup yields CDR1 MNHNY and CDR2 SVGAGI (reference sequence). CDR3 length: 16 amino acids. The V and J ends lost 6 bases and 3 bases, in that order; junction bases with no gene match: 7.

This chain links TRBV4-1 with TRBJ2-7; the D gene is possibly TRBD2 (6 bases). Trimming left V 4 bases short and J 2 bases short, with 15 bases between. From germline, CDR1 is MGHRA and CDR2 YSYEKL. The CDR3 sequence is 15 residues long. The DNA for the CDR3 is TGCGCCAGCAGCCCCACCACTAGCCTTCCCTACGAGCAGTACTTC. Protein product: CASSPTTSLPYEQYF.

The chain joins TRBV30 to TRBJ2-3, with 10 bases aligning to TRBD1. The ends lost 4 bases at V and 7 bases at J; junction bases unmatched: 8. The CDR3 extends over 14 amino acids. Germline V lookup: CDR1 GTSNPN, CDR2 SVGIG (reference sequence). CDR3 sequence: CAWTGQGIVHTQYF. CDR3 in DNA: TGTGCCTGGACGGGACAGGGGATTGTACATACGCAGTATTTT.

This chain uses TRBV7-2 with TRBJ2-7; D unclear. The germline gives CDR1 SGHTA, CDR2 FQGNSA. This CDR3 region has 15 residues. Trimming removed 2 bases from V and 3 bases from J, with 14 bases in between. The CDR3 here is CASSLTASPSYEQYF. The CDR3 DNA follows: TGTGCCAGCAGCTTAACCGCCTCCCCTAGCTACGAGCAGTACTTC.

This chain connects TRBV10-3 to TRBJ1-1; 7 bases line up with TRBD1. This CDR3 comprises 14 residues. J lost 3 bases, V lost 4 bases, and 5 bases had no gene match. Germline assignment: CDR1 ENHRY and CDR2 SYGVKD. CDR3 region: CAISVGQAYTEAFF. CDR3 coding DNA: TGTGCCATCAGTGTCGGACAGGCCTACACTGAAGCTTTCTTT.

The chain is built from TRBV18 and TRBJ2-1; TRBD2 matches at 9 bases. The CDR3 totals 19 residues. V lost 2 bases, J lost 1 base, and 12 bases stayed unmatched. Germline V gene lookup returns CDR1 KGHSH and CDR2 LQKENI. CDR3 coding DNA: TGTGCCAGCTCACCAAGGGTCGGTAGCGGGAGTGTATCCTACAATGAGCAGTTCTTC. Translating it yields CASSPRVGSGSVSYNEQFF.

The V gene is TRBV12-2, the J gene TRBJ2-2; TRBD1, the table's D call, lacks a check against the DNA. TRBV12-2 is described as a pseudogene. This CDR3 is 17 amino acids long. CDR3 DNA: TGTGCAAGTCGCCACCCCGAGGTAGGGGGCCACACCGGGGAGCTGTTTTTT. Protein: CASRHPEVGGHTGELFF.

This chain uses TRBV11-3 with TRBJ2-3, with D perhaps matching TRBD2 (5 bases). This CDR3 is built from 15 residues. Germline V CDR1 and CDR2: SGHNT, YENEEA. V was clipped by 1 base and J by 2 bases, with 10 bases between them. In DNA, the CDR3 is TGTGCCAGCAGCTTAGGTGTTAGCGACACAGATACGCAGTATTTT. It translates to CASSLGVSDTDTQYF.

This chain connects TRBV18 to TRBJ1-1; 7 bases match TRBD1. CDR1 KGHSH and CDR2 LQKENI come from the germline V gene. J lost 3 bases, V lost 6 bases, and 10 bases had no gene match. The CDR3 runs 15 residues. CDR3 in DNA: TGTGCCAGCTCTCTCCGAAAGGGGGCAGACACTGAAGCTTTCTTT. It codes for CASSLRKGADTEAFF.

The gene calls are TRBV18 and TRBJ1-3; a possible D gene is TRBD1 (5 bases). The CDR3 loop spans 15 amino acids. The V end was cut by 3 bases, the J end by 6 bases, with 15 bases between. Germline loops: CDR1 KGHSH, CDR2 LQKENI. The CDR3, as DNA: TGTGCCAGCTCACCTGTCAGGGTGTTCAAAAACACCATATATTTT. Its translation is CASSPVRVFKNTIYF.

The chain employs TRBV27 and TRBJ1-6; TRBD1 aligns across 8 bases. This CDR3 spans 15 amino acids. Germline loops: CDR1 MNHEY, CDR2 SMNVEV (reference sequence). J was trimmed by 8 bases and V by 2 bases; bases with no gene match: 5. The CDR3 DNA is TGTGCCAGCAGTTTAGGACAGGGCTTCCATTCACCCCTCCACTTT. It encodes CASSLGQGFHSPLHF.

The CDR3 nucleotides are TGTGCCAGCAGGGGACTAGCGGGAGGCACAGATACGCAGTATTTT. Translated: CASRGLAGGTDTQYF. This chain links TRBV6-5 with TRBJ2-3; 14 bases are a match to TRBD2. In germline, CDR1 is MNHEY, CDR2 SVGAGI. J was trimmed by 1 base and V by 6 bases; bases with no gene match: 0. This CDR3 has 15 residues.

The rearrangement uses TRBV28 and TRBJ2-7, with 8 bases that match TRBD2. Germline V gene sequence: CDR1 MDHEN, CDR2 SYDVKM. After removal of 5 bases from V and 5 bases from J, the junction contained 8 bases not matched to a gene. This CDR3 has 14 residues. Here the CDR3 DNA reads TGTGCCAGCAGTATGCCGTGGCGGGAGGACGAGCAGTACTTC. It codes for CASSMPWREDEQYF.

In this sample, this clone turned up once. The CDR3 DNA reads TGTGCCAGCAGTTTACCGGGACAGGGGTATGGCTACACCTTC. Protein sequence: CASSLPGQGYGYTF. The rearrangement links TRBV28 to TRBJ1-2, with 10 positions matching TRBD1. The CDR3 spans 14 residues. Trimming took 2 bases from V and 5 from J; bases not matched to a gene: 2. The germline V gene has CDR1 MDHEN and CDR2 SYDVKM.

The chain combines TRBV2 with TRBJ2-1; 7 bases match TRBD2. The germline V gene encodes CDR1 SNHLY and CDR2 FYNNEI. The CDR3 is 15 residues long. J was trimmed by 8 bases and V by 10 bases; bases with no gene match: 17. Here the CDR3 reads CATSSRSGGHHEQFF. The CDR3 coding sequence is TGTGCCACCTCTTCCCGTTCGGGAGGTCACCATGAGCAGTTCTTC.

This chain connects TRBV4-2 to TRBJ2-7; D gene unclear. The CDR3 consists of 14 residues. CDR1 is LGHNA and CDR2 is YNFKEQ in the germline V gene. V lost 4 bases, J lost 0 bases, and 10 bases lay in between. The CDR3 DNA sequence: TGTGCCAGCAGCCCCTCGGTACCCTCCTACGAGCAGTACTTC. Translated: CASSPSVPSYEQYF.

CDR3 in DNA: TGTGCCAGCAGTCCAGGCTCGTTACGCGAGCAGTACTTC. Translating it yields CASSPGSLREQYF. The V and J genes are TRBV27 and TRBJ2-7; D is undetermined. V dropped 5 bases and J dropped 6 bases, with 14 bases sitting between them. Germline CDR1 is MNHEY and CDR2 is SMNVEV (reference sequence). There are 13 residues in the CDR3.

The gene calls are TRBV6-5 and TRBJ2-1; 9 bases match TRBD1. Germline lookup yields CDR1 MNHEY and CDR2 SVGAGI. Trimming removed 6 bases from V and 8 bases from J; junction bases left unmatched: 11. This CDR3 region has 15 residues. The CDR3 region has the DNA TGTGCCAGCAGGGTTTGGGGGGACAGGGTCTATGAGCAGTTCTTC. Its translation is CASRVWGDRVYEQFF.

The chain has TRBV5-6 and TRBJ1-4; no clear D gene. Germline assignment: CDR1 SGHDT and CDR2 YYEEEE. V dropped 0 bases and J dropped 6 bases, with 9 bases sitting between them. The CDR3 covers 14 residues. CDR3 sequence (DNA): TGTGCCAGCAGCTTGGCGGGGTTGGATGAAAAACTGTTTTTT. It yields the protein CASSLAGLDEKLFF.

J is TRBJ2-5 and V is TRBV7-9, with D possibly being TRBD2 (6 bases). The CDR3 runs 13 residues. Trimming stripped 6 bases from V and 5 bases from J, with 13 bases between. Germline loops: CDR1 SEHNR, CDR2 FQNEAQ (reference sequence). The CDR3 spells CASSRTTGETQYF. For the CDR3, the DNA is TGTGCCAGCAGTCGGACTACGGGGGAGACCCAGTACTTC. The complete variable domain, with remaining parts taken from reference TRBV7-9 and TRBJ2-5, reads DTGVSQNPRHKITKRGQNVTFRCDPISEHNRLYWYRQTLGQGPEFLTYFQNEAQLEKSRLLSDRFSAERPKGSFSTLEIQRTEQGDSAMYLCASSRTTGETQYFGPGTRLLVL.

The CDR3, as DNA: TGTGCCAGCAGTTTAGAGGGCGACTCTGGAAACACCATATATTTT. It encodes CASSLEGDSGNTIYF. The chain couples TRBV28 to TRBJ1-3; no clear D gene. CDR1 MDHEN and CDR2 SYDVKM come from the germline V gene. CDR3 length: 15 amino acids. The germline V and J ends were trimmed by 2 bases and 0 bases, with 8 bases remaining between them.

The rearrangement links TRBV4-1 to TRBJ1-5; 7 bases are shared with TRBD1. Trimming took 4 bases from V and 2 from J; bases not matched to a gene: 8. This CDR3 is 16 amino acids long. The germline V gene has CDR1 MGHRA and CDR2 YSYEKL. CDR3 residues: CASSRAGGRGNQPQHF. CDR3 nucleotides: TGCGCCAGCAGCCGCGCAGGGGGAAGGGGCAATCAGCCCCAGCATTTT.

The DNA of the CDR3 is TGTGCCAGTAGTCCGGAGGGACTCCCCTACAATGAGCAGTTCTTC. Its translation: CASSPEGLPYNEQFF. The V and J genes are TRBV19 and TRBJ2-1; the D gene is possibly TRBD2 (6 bases). Germline loops: CDR1 LNHDA, CDR2 SQIVND (reference sequence). The V gene lost 5 bases and the J gene lost 2 bases, with 13 bases spanning the gap. The length of the CDR3 is 15 residues.

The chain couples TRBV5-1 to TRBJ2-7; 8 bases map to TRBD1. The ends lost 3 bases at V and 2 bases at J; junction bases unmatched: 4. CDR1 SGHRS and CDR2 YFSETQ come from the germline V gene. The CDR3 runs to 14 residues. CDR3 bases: TGCGCCAGCAGCTCCACAGGGGGTGCCTACGAGCAGTACTTC. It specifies CASSSTGGAYEQYF.

The chain's CDR3 is CASSYSTGWEQYF. The CDR3, as DNA: TGTGCCAGCAGTTACTCGACAGGGTGGGAGCAGTACTTC. J is TRBJ2-7 and V is TRBV6-5; 7 positions agree with TRBD1. Germline V gives CDR1 MNHEY, CDR2 SVGAGI. Losses at the gene ends were 0 bases for V and 7 bases for J; bases not matched to a gene: 3. The CDR3 is 13 amino acids.

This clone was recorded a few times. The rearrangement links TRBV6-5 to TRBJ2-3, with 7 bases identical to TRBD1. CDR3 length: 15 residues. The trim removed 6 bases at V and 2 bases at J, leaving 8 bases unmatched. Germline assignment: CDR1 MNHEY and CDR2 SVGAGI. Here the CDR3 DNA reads TGTGCCAGCAGGACCGGGACAGAAATCACAGATACGCAGTATTTT. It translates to CASRTGTEITDTQYF.

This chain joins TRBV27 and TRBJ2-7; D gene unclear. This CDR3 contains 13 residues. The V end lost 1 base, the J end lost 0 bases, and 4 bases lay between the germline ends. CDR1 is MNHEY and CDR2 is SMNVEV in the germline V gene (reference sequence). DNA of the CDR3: TGTGCCAGCAGTTTATACGGCTCCTACGAGCAGTACTTC. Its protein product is CASSLYGSYEQYF.

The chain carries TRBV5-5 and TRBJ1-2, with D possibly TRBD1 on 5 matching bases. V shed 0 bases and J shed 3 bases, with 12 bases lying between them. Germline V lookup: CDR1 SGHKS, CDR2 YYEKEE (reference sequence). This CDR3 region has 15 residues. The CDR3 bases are TGTGCCAGCAGCTTGGGGGCGGGGGAGGACTATGGCTACACCTTC. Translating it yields CASSLGAGEDYGYTF.

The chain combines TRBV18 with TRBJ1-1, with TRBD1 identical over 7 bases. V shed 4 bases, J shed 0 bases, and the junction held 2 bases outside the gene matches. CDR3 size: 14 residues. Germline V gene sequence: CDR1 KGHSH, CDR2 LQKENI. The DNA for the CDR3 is TGTGCCAGCTCACTTGACAGGGTGAACACTGAAGCTTTCTTT. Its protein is CASSLDRVNTEAFF.

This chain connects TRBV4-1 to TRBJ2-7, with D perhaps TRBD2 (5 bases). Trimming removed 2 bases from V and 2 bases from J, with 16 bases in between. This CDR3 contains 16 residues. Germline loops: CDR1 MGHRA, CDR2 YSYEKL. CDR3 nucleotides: TGCGCCAGCAGCCAACCCGGGGTGGGGTTAGCCTACGAGCAGTACTTC. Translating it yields CASSQPGVGLAYEQYF.

This CDR3 is CAWSGDSPYEQYF. CDR3 DNA: TGTGCCTGGAGTGGGGACAGCCCCTACGAGCAGTACTTC. J is TRBJ2-7 and V is TRBV30; the match to TRBD1 covers 7 bases. The CDR3 totals 13 residues. J was trimmed by 2 bases and V by 1 base; bases with no gene match: 2. Germline V CDR1 and CDR2: GTSNPN, SVGIG (reference sequence).